These T cell receptor beta chains were read from a single sample in a study of T cells in Graves' hyperthyroidism and ophthalmopathy. TCRdb re-derived calls from the multiplex PCR reads in MiXCR, one entry per CDR3 protein. Of about 840,000 distinct CDR3 sequences in the sample, 35% to 40% were seen once. The sequencing input was blood. The receptors were gathered from a man in his late teens or twenties with Graves' hyperthyroidism. The conserved cysteine and the conserved F or W are not part of the CDR3 here.

J gene	V gene	CDR3 protein
TRBJ2-7	TRBV11-2	ASSAKSFRGVEQY
TRBJ2-2	TRBV12-3/TRBV12-4	ASRRDYLGELF
TRBJ1-1	TRBV7-2	ASSPGPLDTEAF
TRBJ1-1	TRBV29-1	SVEGRGASAEAF
TRBJ1-2	TRBV5-1	ASSLSTNNYGYT
TRBJ1-1	TRBV25-1	ASSLQSTEAF
TRBJ2-7	TRBV7-2	ASSLLADTSYEQY
TRBJ1-3	TRBV2	ASSFGQVGDTIY
TRBJ2-5	TRBV29-1	SVEGMNTEETQY
TRBJ1-2	TRBV29-1	SAWTGDYGYT
TRBJ1-1	TRBV4-1	ASSHPGSTEAF
TRBJ2-7	TRBV9	ASSVGPEEGRGEQY
TRBJ1-6	TRBV12-3/TRBV12-4	ASSFGWRTGYSPLH
TRBJ2-7	TRBV4-1	ASSQVTGGVYEQY
TRBJ1-2	TRBV29-1	STGGTAGMEGYT
TRBJ1-5	TRBV3-1	ASSSRDQPQH
TRBJ1-1	TRBV20-1	SARSGHLNTEAF
TRBJ1-1	TRBV15	SPTANTEAF
TRBJ2-2	TRBV2	ASRKRNTGELF
TRBJ1-1	TRBV29-1	SVEDGRVPEAF
TRBJ1-6	TRBV7-2	ASSLYRDSDSPLH
TRBJ1-1	TRBV20-1	SASRQGKAF
TRBJ1-3	TRBV7-9	ASSRPNQGSDSGNTIY
TRBJ2-5	TRBV6-5	ASSYSGISTQY
TRBJ1-1	TRBV5-1	ASSSLQGNTEAF
TRBJ2-5	TRBV29-1	SVFEGTQY
TRBJ2-5	TRBV7-9	ASSLDNQETQY
TRBJ2-7	TRBV9	TSSSRDRADEQY
TRBJ1-5	TRBV15	ATHRIYSNQPQH
TRBJ1-2	TRBV20-1	SAREPGDRGYT
TRBJ1-5	TRBV2	ASTRDPDQPQH
TRBJ1-1	TRBV29-1	SSRRDSNTEAF
TRBJ2-7	TRBV15	ATSRDRGVPSYEQY
TRBJ1-2	TRBV5-1	ASSFSGFGQAHLSGYT
TRBJ1-1	TRBV20-1	SASKGDGGTEAF
TRBJ1-4	TRBV7-9	ASSLFSQGVALF
TRBJ1-5	TRBV7-9	ASSTLGQGWQPQH
TRBJ1-4	TRBV25-1	ASSGGTGDEKLF
TRBJ2-7	TRBV19	ASRGDGYEQY
TRBJ1-5	TRBV25-1	ASSESGRTDSNQPQH
TRBJ2-5	TRBV2	ASSSRLETQY
TRBJ2-7	TRBV9	ASSAGTLSHSYEQY